The rows below give T cell receptor beta chains drawn from one sample of a study of blood T cell repertoires in COVID-19. Some clones are missing from TCRdb's copy, which holds only in-frame ones; the method was immunoSEQ multiplex PCR. The sample carries over 150,000 clones, roughly four fifths recorded once. The sequenced sample consisted of peripheral blood. The source of these receptors is a woman aged 45-59 years with acute or convalescent COVID-19. The CDR3 runs from the conserved cysteine through the conserved F or W. D genes are given only for firm matches. The size of a clone is reported for some rows only, either as once, few or many, or as a class for expanded clones.

TRBV7-2	TRBJ2-7	-	-	CASSLSIGRDYEQYF	TGTGCCAGCAGCTTATCGATAGGCAGGGACTACGAGCAGTACTTC
TRBV28	TRBJ1-6	once	-	CASSMARSYNSPLHF	TGTGCCAGCAGCATGGCGCGGTCCTATAATTCACCCCTCCACTTT
TRBV3-1/TRBV3-2	TRBJ1-5	-	-	CASSPVGVGQPQHF	TGTGCCAGCAGCCCGGTCGGGGTCGGACAGCCCCAGCATTTT
TRBV13	TRBJ2-7	-	-	CASSLGSAQVSPGYF	TGTGCCAGCAGCTTAGGTAGCGCGCAGGTCTCCCCTGGGTACTTC
TRBV7-2	TRBJ2-7	few	TRBD1	CASSFGQGDYEQYF	TGTGCCAGCAGCTTCGGGCAGGGGGACTACGAGCAGTACTTC
TRBV7-2	TRBJ2-1	-	TRBD2	CASRGAGRLNEQFF	TGTGCCAGCAGGGGAGCGGGACGCCTCAATGAGCAGTTCTTC
TRBV4-3	TRBJ2-3	-	-	CASSQDGGRGMTDTQYF	TGCGCCAGCAGCCAAGATGGAGGACGGGGGATGACAGATACGCAGTATTTT
TRBV7-8	TRBJ2-7	-	TRBD2	CASSKSGVAGTYEQYF	TGTGCCAGCAGCAAATCTGGGGTAGCGGGAACCTACGAGCAGTACTTC
TRBV11-2	TRBJ1-1	-	-	CASSLDQNTEAFF	TGTGCCAGCAGCTTAGACCAGAACACTGAAGCTTTCTTT
TRBV6-6	TRBJ2-1	-	-	CASSLLAGPYNEQFF	TGTGCCAGCAGTCTGTTGGCGGGACCGTACAATGAGCAGTTCTTC
TRBV21-1	TRBJ2-3	-	-	CASLIVLLAGGPGTQYF	TGTGCCAGCTTAATAGTGCTTCTAGCGGGAGGGCCGGGTACGCAGTATTTT
TRBV7-2	TRBJ2-1	-	-	CASSFDPSNEQFF	TGTGCCAGCAGCTTTGATCCTAGCAATGAGCAGTTCTTC
TRBV24-1	TRBJ2-7	-	-	CATSGGLAVEQYF	TGTGCCACCAGTGGAGGACTCGCTGTCGAGCAGTACTTC
TRBV4-3	TRBJ2-1	-	-	CASSANNEQFF	TGCGCCAGCAGCGCTAACAATGAGCAGTTCTTC
TRBV12-5	TRBJ1-2	-	TRBD1	CASGLGDRVNYGYTF	TGTGCTAGTGGTTTAGGGGACAGGGTCAACTATGGCTACACCTTC
TRBV24-1	TRBJ2-3	few	-	CATSDNYGADTQYF	TGTGCCACCAGTGATAATTACGGAGCAGATACGCAGTATTTT
TRBV27	TRBJ2-7	-	TRBD2	CASSLESPGEREDTYEQYF	TGTGCCAGCAGTTTAGAGTCTCCGGGTGAGCGGGAGGACACCTACGAGCAGTACTTC
TRBV6-5	TRBJ1-6	-	-	CASISRRTDSPLHF	TGTGCCAGCATCTCACGGCGGACTGATTCACCCCTCCACTTT
TRBV20-1	TRBJ2-1	-	TRBD1	CSASLPRGGGEQFF	TGCAGTGCTAGTCTCCCTCGAGGGGGCGGTGAGCAGTTCTTC
TRBV9	TRBJ2-7	-	TRBD1	CASSVGGTETNEQYF	TGTGCCAGCAGCGTAGGTGGGACAGAGACCAACGAGCAGTACTTC
TRBV11-2	TRBJ1-1	once	TRBD1	CASSLTQGANGAFF	TGTGCCAGCAGCTTAACCCAGGGGGCTAATGGGGCTTTCTTT
TRBV11-3	TRBJ1-3	-	TRBD1	CASSPGTGDNTIYF	TGTGCCAGCAGCCCCGGGACAGGGGATAACACCATATATTTT
TRBV28	TRBJ2-1	-	-	CASIPGGPSSYNEQFF	TGTGCCAGCATTCCCGGGGGGCCGAGCTCCTACAATGAGCAGTTCTTC
TRBV3-1/TRBV3-2	TRBJ2-2	-	TRBD2	CASSPQRGTSTGELFF	TGTGCCAGCAGCCCCCAGCGGGGGACGAGCACCGGGGAGCTGTTTTTT
TRBV19	TRBJ1-4	-	TRBD1	CASSIEGQGRRGNEKLFF	TGTGCCAGTAGTATTGAAGGACAGGGAAGAAGGGGAAACGAAAAACTGTTTTTT
TRBV18	TRBJ1-1	-	TRBD1	CASSPLTGRDTEAFF	TGTGCCAGCTCTCCCTTGACAGGGAGAGACACTGAAGCTTTCTTT
TRBV5-4	TRBJ1-2	-	TRBD1	CASSYRAGGYGYTF	TGTGCCAGCAGTTACCGCGCAGGGGGCTACGGCTACACCTTC
TRBV2	TRBJ2-7	-	-	CASSVATSYEQYF	TGTGCCAGCAGTGTCGCCACTTCCTACGAGCAGTACTTC
TRBV6-5	TRBJ1-5	-	-	CASSYSRSGNQPQHF	TGTGCCAGCAGTTACTCGAGGTCAGGCAATCAGCCCCAGCATTTT
TRBV6-6	TRBJ2-5	-	-	CASSLLETQYF	TGTGCCAGCAGCCTCCTGGAGACCCAGTACTTC